Listed below are T cell receptor beta chains from one sample, sequenced in a study of T cell responses to AZD1222 COVID-19 vaccine. TCRdb's copy holds only in-frame clones and misses some; the assay was immunoSEQ multiplex PCR. There are about 86,000 clones in the sample; 78% occur only once, and more than 20% lies in the top ten. The sequenced sample was peripheral blood, obtained on day 0 of AZD1222 vaccination. The receptors here all came from an adult in good health. CDR3s include the opening cysteine and the closing phenylalanine or tryptophan. Fields, in order: D gene, V gene, J gene, clone size, CDR3 DNA, CDR3 protein. D genes are given only for firm matches. The size field is filled for only some rows; it gives once, few, many or a size class.

NA	TRBV19	TRBJ1-4	NA	TGTGCCAGTAGTAAAAAGGGCCTGACAGGCCTTAATGAAAAACTGTTTTTT	CASSKKGLTGLNEKLFF
NA	TRBV6-5	TRBJ1-5	NA	TGTGCCAGCAGCCCAACTAGCAGCTTCTATCAGCCCCAGCATTTT	CASSPTSSFYQPQHF
NA	TRBV18	TRBJ1-5	NA	TGTGCCAGCTCACCACGACAGGGCAATCAGCCCCAGCATTTT	CASSPRQGNQPQHF
NA	TRBV27	TRBJ1-2	NA	TGTGCCAGCAGTTTAGAGGGGAACTATGGCTACACCTTC	CASSLEGNYGYTF
NA	TRBV6-5	TRBJ1-2	NA	TGTGCCAGCAGCCCCGGCCGGGATGGCTACACCTTC	CASSPGRDGYTF
NA	TRBV6-5	TRBJ1-2	NA	TGTGCCAGCAGTTACCAGGGGAACTATGGCTACACCTTC	CASSYQGNYGYTF
NA	TRBV15	TRBJ2-5	NA	TGTGCCACCAGCAGAAGGGAACTGGGGGAGACCCAGTACTTC	CATSRRELGETQYF
NA	TRBV11-3	TRBJ2-7	NA	TGTGCCAGCAGCCCCTGGGGGCAGCCCTACGAGCAGTACTTC	CASSPWGQPYEQYF
NA	TRBV3-1/TRBV3-2	TRBJ2-2	many	TGTGCCAGCTTCCAAACCGGGGAGCTGTTTTTT	CASFQTGELFF
NA	TRBV5-1	TRBJ2-5	NA	TGCGCCAGCAGCAACATACAGGGTATGGAGACCCAGTACTTC	CASSNIQGMETQYF
NA	TRBV14	TRBJ1-2	NA	TGTGCCAGCAGCCAAGATTGGGGCTACACCTTC	CASSQDWGYTF
NA	TRBV2	TRBJ1-4	NA	TGTGCCAGCAGTGAAGAGAGTAGGGAAAAACTGTTTTTT	CASSEESREKLFF
NA	TRBV5-1	TRBJ2-7	NA	TGCGCCAGCAGCCCCCGTGGTGGCGAGCAGTACTTC	CASSPRGGEQYF
TRBD1	TRBV5-1	TRBJ2-7	NA	TGCGCCAGCACCGAAGGACAGGGGGTATACTACGAGCAGTACTTC	CASTEGQGVYYEQYF
NA	TRBV18	TRBJ1-5	NA	TGTGCCAGCTCACCAGGAGGGCCCGTCAGCAATCAGCCCCAGCATTTT	CASSPGGPVSNQPQHF
TRBD1	TRBV28	TRBJ2-3	NA	TGTGCCAGCAGTTTGGGGACAGGGGGGTCAGTGTTCGGGGATACGCAGTATTTT	CASSLGTGGSVFGDTQYF
NA	TRBV19	TRBJ1-2	few	TGTGCCAGTAGTCGGACCGATCTAAGTAACTATGGCTACACCTTC	CASSRTDLSNYGYTF
NA	TRBV6-6	TRBJ1-5	NA	TGTGCCAGCAGTCCCCGAACCGGGACAACTAGCAATCAGCCCCAGCATTTT	CASSPRTGTTSNQPQHF
TRBD1	TRBV4-2	TRBJ1-2	NA	TGTGCCAGCAGCCAAGGACAGGGTGGCTATGGCTACACCTTC	CASSQGQGGYGYTF
NA	TRBV5-1	TRBJ2-3	NA	TGCGCCAGCAGCTTGGCGAGCCCGGGGACAGATACGCAGTATTTT	CASSLASPGTDTQYF
TRBD1	TRBV2	TRBJ1-2	NA	TGTGCCAGTTTCGGGACAGCCTCTGGCTACACCTTC	CASFGTASGYTF
NA	TRBV13	TRBJ2-3	NA	TGTGCCAGCAGCTCAAGTGGAGGAACAGATACGCAGTATTTT	CASSSSGGTDTQYF
NA	TRBV19	TRBJ2-1	NA	TGTGCCAGTAGCCTAAACCGCAACAATGAGCAGTTCTTC	CASSLNRNNEQFF
NA	TRBV3-1/TRBV3-2	TRBJ2-5	once	TGTGCCAGCAGCCAAGGGACTCCCGCGGAGACCCAGTACTTC	CASSQGTPAETQYF
NA	TRBV21-1	TRBJ2-3	few	TGTGCCAGCAGCATCAAGGAGGAGGTTCCAGGGCCAGCGGACACAGATACGCAGTATTTT	CASSIKEEVPGPADTDTQYF
NA	TRBV11-2	TRBJ2-1	NA	TGTGCCAGCAGCTTAGACGGTAACGCATATTACAATGAGCAGTTCTTC	CASSLDGNAYYNEQFF
NA	TRBV6-5	TRBJ2-3	few	TGTGCCAGCAGTTACAGGGGGTCAAGCACAGATACGCAGTATTTT	CASSYRGSSTDTQYF
NA	TRBV6-5	TRBJ1-2	NA	TGTGCCAGCAGTTATTCCTACGGCTCCTTTGATGGCTACACCTTC	CASSYSYGSFDGYTF
NA	TRBV18	TRBJ1-2	NA	TGTGCCAGCTCATCAGGGAGCGGCGCTGGCTACACCTTC	CASSSGSGAGYTF
NA	TRBV18	TRBJ1-1	NA	TGTGCCAGCTCACCGTTGAGCGGGAAGGAAGCTTTCTTT	CASSPLSGKEAFF
TRBD2	TRBV29-1	TRBJ2-7	NA	TGCAGCGTTGGGGAGGGTTACGAGCAGTACTTC	CSVGEGYEQYF
NA	TRBV4-2	TRBJ2-5	few	TGTGCCAGCAGCCAATCCATGGGACAAGAGACCCAGTACTTC	CASSQSMGQETQYF
NA	TRBV18	TRBJ2-1	NA	TGTGCCAGCTCGCCCGGGACTCTAGCAAATGAGCAGTTCTTC	CASSPGTLANEQFF
TRBD1	TRBV5-1	TRBJ1-1	NA	TGCGCCAGCAGCTCGGGACAGGGGAGAACTGAAGCTTTCTTT	CASSSGQGRTEAFF
NA	TRBV19	TRBJ2-5	NA	TGTGCCAGTAGTATGAACAGGCAGGAGACCCAGTACTTC	CASSMNRQETQYF
TRBD1	TRBV4-3	TRBJ2-3	once	TGCGCCAGCAGCCAAGTCGGGACAGATCTCACAGATACGCAGTATTTT	CASSQVGTDLTDTQYF
TRBD2	TRBV19	TRBJ2-1	NA	TGTGCCAGTAGTTCTTTAGCGGGAGTCTACAATGAGCAGTTCTTC	CASSSLAGVYNEQFF
NA	TRBV2	TRBJ1-5	NA	TGTGCCAGCAGAGAAGACAATTATAGCAATCAGCCCCAGCATTTT	CASREDNYSNQPQHF
TRBD2	TRBV3-1/TRBV3-2	TRBJ2-2	NA	TGTGCCAGCAGCAAGGGACTAGTCGACACCGGGGAGCTGTTTTTT	CASSKGLVDTGELFF
TRBD1	TRBV5-8	TRBJ2-5	NA	TGTGCCAGCAGCCGCGACAGGGCTGTGAAGACCCAGTACTTC	CASSRDRAVKTQYF
NA	TRBV21-1	TRBJ2-1	few	TGTGCCAGCACCTCAAAAACTAGCGAAGACTCCTACAATGAGCAGTTCTTC	CASTSKTSEDSYNEQFF
NA	TRBV27	TRBJ2-1	NA	TGTGCCAGCAGTAGAGCGGGTGGATACAATGAGCAGTTCTTC	CASSRAGGYNEQFF
TRBD1	TRBV19	TRBJ1-2	few	TGTGCCAGTAGTCCCGGGACAGGGAGGTCTTATGGCTACACCTTC	CASSPGTGRSYGYTF
NA	TRBV5-1	TRBJ2-7	NA	TGCGCCAGCAGCTCCCCGCGGCTTTCCGAGCAGTACTTC	CASSSPRLSEQYF
TRBD2	TRBV2	TRBJ2-3	NA	TGTGCCAGCAGTTTTAGCGGGGGCGGGGATACGCAGTATTTT	CASSFSGGGDTQYF
NA	TRBV18	TRBJ1-5	NA	TGTGCCAGCTCACCACGAGAGTATAGCAATCAGCCCCAGCATTTT	CASSPREYSNQPQHF
NA	TRBV11-2	TRBJ2-7	NA	TGTGCCAGCAGCTCGGAGTTTCTAGAGCAGTACTTC	CASSSEFLEQYF
TRBD2	TRBV6-6	TRBJ2-1	few	TGTGCCAGCAGTTCCGGGACTAGCAGCGAGCAGTTCTTC	CASSSGTSSEQFF
NA	TRBV28	TRBJ1-6	once	TGTGCCAGCAGCCGACAGGCTATGGCTTCACCCCTCCACTTT	CASSRQAMASPLHF
NA	TRBV24-1	TRBJ1-5	NA	TGTGCCACCAGTGATTTTAGCGGCAATCAGCCCCAGCATTTT	CATSDFSGNQPQHF
NA	TRBV5-1	TRBJ1-5	few	TGCGCCAGCAGCCTTTCGATTGGCGGCAATCAGCCCCAGCATTTT	CASSLSIGGNQPQHF